This is a list of T cell receptor beta chains from one sample in a study of post-analysis software for immune sequencing data. TCRdb redid the calling of the PCR reads with MiXCR, one entry per CDR3 protein. This repertoire shows hundreds of thousands of distinct CDR3 sequences, around 50% found once; its top ten account for over 4%. Input material: blood. Source of these receptors: a girl aged 10-17 years with multiple sclerosis. The CDR3 runs from the conserved cysteine through the conserved F or W. The order of the fields is V gene, clone size, J gene, D gene, CDR3 protein, CDR3 DNA. A D gene is named only where the DNA matches it firmly. Not every row has a clone size; where given, it reads once, few, many or a size class.

TRBV12-3/TRBV12-4	once	TRBJ2-5	.	CASSRRDPPRETQYF	TGTGCCAGCAGTCGACGGGACCCACCGCGGGAGACCCAGTACTTC
TRBV5-1	.	TRBJ2-7	.	CASSGVSARADYEQYF	TGCGCCAGCAGCGGGGTCTCGGCACGCGCGGACTACGAGCAGTACTTC
TRBV7-8	few	TRBJ1-2	.	CASSPMRGGGYTF	TGTGCCAGCAGCCCCATGCGGGGGGGAGGCTACACCTTC
TRBV7-9	.	TRBJ1-2	.	CASSLAGRRGYGYTF	TGTGCCAGCAGCTTAGCCGGGCGCAGGGGATATGGCTACACCTTC
TRBV5-1	.	TRBJ2-5	TRBD2	CASSSGLAGGLFETQYF	TGCGCCAGCAGCTCGGGACTAGCGGGGGGCCTGTTTGAGACCCAGTACTTC
TRBV5-1	.	TRBJ2-7	TRBD1	CASSIKQGLGSYEQYF	TGCGCCAGCAGCATTAAACAGGGGCTTGGTTCCTACGAGCAGTACTTC
TRBV5-1	.	TRBJ2-7	TRBD1	CASSPDRVHYEQYF	TGCGCCAGCAGTCCTGACAGGGTACACTACGAGCAGTACTTC
TRBV6-5	.	TRBJ1-5	.	CASSQGLRSGNQPQHF	TGTGCCAGCAGCCAGGGATTGAGGTCGGGAAATCAGCCCCAGCATTTT
TRBV7-3	.	TRBJ2-3	TRBD2	CASSGYGGSTDTQYF	TGTGCCAGCAGCGGATACGGGGGGTCCACAGATACGCAGTATTTT
TRBV7-6	.	TRBJ1-5	.	CASSQGARAFGSNQPQHF	TGTGCCAGCAGCCAAGGAGCCAGAGCTTTTGGAAGCAATCAGCCCCAGCATTTT
TRBV5-1	.	TRBJ1-5	.	CASSLDLGQPQHF	TGCGCCAGCAGCTTGGATCTAGGGCAGCCCCAGCATTTT
TRBV7-9	few	TRBJ2-7	TRBD2	CASSFSGTSGSYEQYF	TGTGCCAGCAGCTTCTCCGGGACTAGCGGCTCCTACGAGCAGTACTTC
TRBV4-1	once	TRBJ2-7	.	CASSQFSGEQYF	TGCGCCAGCAGCCAATTTAGTGGCGAGCAGTACTTC
TRBV15	few	TRBJ1-5	.	CATSLVPGMSQPQHF	TGTGCCACCAGTTTAGTGCCAGGGATGTCGCAGCCCCAGCATTTT
TRBV6-6	.	TRBJ2-1	TRBD1	CASSNPGQKDNEQFF	TGTGCCAGCAGTAACCCGGGACAGAAAGACAATGAGCAGTTCTTC
TRBV18	.	TRBJ2-7	.	CASSGDAGGEQYF	TGTGCCAGCTCAGGTGACGCCGGGGGCGAGCAGTACTTC
TRBV6-1	.	TRBJ2-5	TRBD2	CASRPPGLAGSETQYF	TGTGCCAGCAGGCCACCAGGACTAGCGGGAAGTGAGACCCAGTACTTC
TRBV29-1	.	TRBJ2-1	.	CSVLLAAYNEQFF	TGCAGCGTCCTACTAGCAGCTTACAATGAGCAGTTCTTC
TRBV7-9	.	TRBJ1-5	.	CASSLPGRPQHF	TGTGCCAGCAGCTTACCCGGCCGGCCCCAGCATTTT
TRBV13	.	TRBJ2-7	TRBD1	CASSGSFGTGRYEQYF	TGTGCCAGCAGCGGGTCGTTCGGGACAGGTAGATACGAGCAGTACTTC
TRBV10-2	.	TRBJ1-2	.	CASSEVQESYGYTF	TGCGCCAGCAGTGAGGTACAAGAAAGCTATGGCTACACCTTC
TRBV7-2	few	TRBJ2-1	TRBD2	CASSPRPSGGVSYNEQFF	TGTGCCAGCAGCCCTCGTCCTAGCGGGGGTGTTTCCTACAATGAGCAGTTCTTC
TRBV20-1	.	TRBJ2-5	TRBD1	CSCPGQIQETQYF	TGCAGTTGTCCGGGACAGATCCAAGAGACCCAGTACTTC
TRBV6-5	.	TRBJ2-7	.	CASGPTREQYF	TGTGCCAGCGGCCCTACGAGGGAGCAGTACTTC
TRBV20-1	.	TRBJ1-2	.	CSARGNRENYGYTF	TGCAGTGCTAGGGGCAACAGGGAAAACTATGGCTACACCTTC
TRBV5-5	.	TRBJ2-1	.	CASSLSGRHEQFF	TGTGCCAGCAGCTTGTCAGGGAGGCATGAGCAGTTCTTC
TRBV20-1	few	TRBJ2-7	.	CSARPMTSYEQYF	TGCAGTGCTAGACCCATGACCTCCTACGAGCAGTACTTC
TRBV6-1	few	TRBJ1-4	TRBD1	CASSFDRGIEKLFF	TGTGCCAGCAGCTTCGACAGGGGGATTGAAAAACTGTTTTTT
TRBV29-1	.	TRBJ2-7	.	CSVELGLTDEQYF	TGCAGCGTTGAACTGGGGTTAACTGACGAGCAGTACTTC
TRBV20-1	.	TRBJ1-5	.	CSARGAGAISNQPQHF	TGCAGTGCTAGAGGGGCCGGAGCGATTAGCAATCAGCCCCAGCATTTT
TRBV4-1	.	TRBJ2-3	TRBD2	CASSLDRAHSGADTQYF	TGCGCCAGCAGCCTCGACCGCGCCCACAGCGGGGCAGATACGCAGTATTTT
TRBV12-3/TRBV12-4	few	TRBJ2-1	.	CASSFAGTFSNEQFF	TGTGCCAGCAGTTTTGCAGGGACCTTTTCTAATGAGCAGTTCTTC
TRBV7-2	few	TRBJ2-7	TRBD1	CASSLALTGAYEQYF	TGTGCCAGCAGCTTAGCCTTGACAGGGGCCTACGAGCAGTACTTC
TRBV6-5	.	TRBJ2-5	TRBD1	CASSYLNRGKETQYF	TGTGCCAGCAGTTATCTTAACAGGGGAAAAGAGACCCAGTACTTC
TRBV27	.	TRBJ2-1	TRBD2	CATRPQLAGINEQFF	TGTGCCACCCGCCCACAGCTAGCGGGAATTAATGAGCAGTTCTTC
TRBV20-1	few	TRBJ2-7	.	CSASIQGFPSYEQYF	TGCAGTGCTAGTATCCAGGGGTTCCCCTCCTACGAGCAGTACTTC
TRBV29-1	.	TRBJ2-7	.	CSLSRGGYEQYF	TGCAGCCTTTCTAGGGGGGGCTACGAGCAGTACTTC
TRBV7-3	.	TRBJ2-3	.	CASSLQAGWPGTDTQYF	TGTGCCAGCAGCCTCCAAGCAGGTTGGCCAGGCACAGATACGCAGTATTTT
TRBV12-3/TRBV12-4	.	TRBJ1-2	TRBD1	CASCYRGPYGYTF	TGTGCCAGCTGCTACAGGGGCCCCTATGGCTACACCTTC
TRBV20-1	few	TRBJ2-1	.	CSAGRSETAYNEQFF	TGCAGTGCGGGCCGGAGCGAGACAGCCTACAATGAGCAGTTCTTC
TRBV28	few	TRBJ2-4	TRBD2	CASSRTGGTKNIQYF	TGTGCCAGCAGCCGGACGGGGGGAACCAAAAACATTCAGTACTTC
TRBV4-1	few	TRBJ2-3	TRBD1	CASSSMRDRGLIGDTQYF	TGCGCCAGCAGCTCCATGAGGGACAGGGGGCTTATTGGAGATACGCAGTATTTT
TRBV5-1	.	TRBJ2-7	.	CARSSMIVASQRDEQYF	TGCGCCCGCAGCTCGATGATAGTGGCGTCACAGAGGGACGAGCAGTACTTC
TRBV5-1	.	TRBJ2-7	TRBD2	CASSFRPGTSGGDPGEQYF	TGCGCCAGCAGCTTCCGACCCGGGACTAGCGGGGGCGACCCTGGGGAGCAGTACTTC
TRBV15	few	TRBJ2-5	.	CATSRQETQYF	TGTGCCACCAGCCGCCAAGAGACCCAGTACTTC
TRBV7-8	.	TRBJ2-5	.	CASSLPWEEETQYF	TGTGCCAGCAGCCTACCGTGGGAGGAAGAGACCCAGTACTTC
TRBV27	.	TRBJ2-7	.	CASRLGGEQYF	TGTGCCAGCAGACTCGGGGGCGAGCAGTACTTC
TRBV29-1	few	TRBJ2-1	TRBD1	CSAQTGGSEQFF	TGCAGCGCCCAAACAGGGGGCTCTGAGCAGTTCTTC
TRBV5-1	.	TRBJ2-1	.	CASSSPGTFNEQFF	TGCGCCAGCAGCTCGCCCGGGACCTTCAATGAGCAGTTCTTC
TRBV10-3	.	TRBJ2-5	TRBD2	CAISESGGWETQYF	TGTGCCATCAGTGAGAGCGGGGGATGGGAGACCCAGTACTTC